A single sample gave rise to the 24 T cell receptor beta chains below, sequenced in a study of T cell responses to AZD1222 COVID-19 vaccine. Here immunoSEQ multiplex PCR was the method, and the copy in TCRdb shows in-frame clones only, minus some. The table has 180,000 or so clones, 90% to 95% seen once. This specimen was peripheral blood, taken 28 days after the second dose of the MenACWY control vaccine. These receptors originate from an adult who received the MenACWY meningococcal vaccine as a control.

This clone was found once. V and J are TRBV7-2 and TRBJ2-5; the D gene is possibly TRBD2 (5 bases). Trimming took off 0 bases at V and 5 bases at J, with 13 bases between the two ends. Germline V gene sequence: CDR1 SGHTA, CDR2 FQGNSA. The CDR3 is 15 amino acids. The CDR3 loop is CASSLAGPTGETQYF. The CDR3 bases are TGTGCCAGCAGCTTAGCGGGTCCCACGGGGGAGACCCAGTACTTC. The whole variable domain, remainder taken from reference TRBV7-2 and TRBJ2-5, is GAGVSQSPSNKVTEKGKDVELRCDPISGHTALYWYRQSLGQGLEFLIYFQGNSAPDKSGLPSDRFSAERTGGSVSTLTIQRTQQEDSAVYLCASSLAGPTGETQYFGPGTRLLVL.

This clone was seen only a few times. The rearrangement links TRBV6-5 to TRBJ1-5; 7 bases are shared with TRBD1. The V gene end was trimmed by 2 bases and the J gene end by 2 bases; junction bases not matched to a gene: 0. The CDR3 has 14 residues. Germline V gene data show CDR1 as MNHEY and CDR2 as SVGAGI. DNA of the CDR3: TGTGCCAGCAGTTACGGACAGGGCAATCAGCCCCAGCATTTT. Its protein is CASSYGQGNQPQHF.

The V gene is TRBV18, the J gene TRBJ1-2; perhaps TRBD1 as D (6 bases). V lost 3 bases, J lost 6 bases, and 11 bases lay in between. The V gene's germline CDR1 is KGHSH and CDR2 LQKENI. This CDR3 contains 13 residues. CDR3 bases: TGTGCCAGCTCACCCCAACAGGGAGATGGCTACACCTTC. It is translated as CASSPQQGDGYTF.

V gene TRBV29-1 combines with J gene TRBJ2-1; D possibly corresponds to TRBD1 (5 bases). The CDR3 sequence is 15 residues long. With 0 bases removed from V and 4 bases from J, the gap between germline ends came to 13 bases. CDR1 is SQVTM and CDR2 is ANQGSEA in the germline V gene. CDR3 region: CSVEDRQRAYNEQFF. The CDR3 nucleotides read TGCAGCGTTGAAGATCGACAGAGAGCTTACAATGAGCAGTTCTTC.

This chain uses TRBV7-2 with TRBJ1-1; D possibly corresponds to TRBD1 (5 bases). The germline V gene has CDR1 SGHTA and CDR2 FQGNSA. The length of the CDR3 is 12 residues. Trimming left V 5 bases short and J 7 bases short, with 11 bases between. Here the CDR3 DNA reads TGTGCCAGCAGCCGAGACAGATATGAAGCTTTCTTT. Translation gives CASSRDRYEAFF.

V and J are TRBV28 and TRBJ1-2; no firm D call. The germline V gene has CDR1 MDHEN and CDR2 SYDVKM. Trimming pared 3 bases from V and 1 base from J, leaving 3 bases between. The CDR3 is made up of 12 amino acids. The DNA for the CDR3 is TGTGCCAGCAGTTTGTTTAACTATGGCTACACCTTC. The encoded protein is CASSLFNYGYTF.

CDR3 in DNA: TGTGCCAGCAGCCTTTCGACAGGGGGGGGCACTGAAGCTTTCTTT. Protein: CASSLSTGGGTEAFF. V gene TRBV3-1 (or the pseudogene TRBV3-2) combines with J gene TRBJ1-1; TRBD1 matches 9 bases. V trimming: 4 bases; J trimming: 4 bases; junction bases outside the gene matches: 7. CDR1 is LGHDT and CDR2 is YNNKEL in the germline V gene (reference sequence). This CDR3 has 15 residues.

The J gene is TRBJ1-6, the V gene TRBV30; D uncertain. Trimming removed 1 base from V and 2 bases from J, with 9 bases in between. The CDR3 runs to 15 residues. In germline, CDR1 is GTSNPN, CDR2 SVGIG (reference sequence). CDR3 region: CAWSGEIAYNSPLHF. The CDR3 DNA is TGTGCCTGGAGTGGGGAAATCGCCTATAATTCACCCCTCCACTTT.

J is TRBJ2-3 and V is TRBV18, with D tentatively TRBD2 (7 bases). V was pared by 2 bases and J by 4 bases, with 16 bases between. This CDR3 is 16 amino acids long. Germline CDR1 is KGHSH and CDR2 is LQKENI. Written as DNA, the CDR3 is TGTGCCAGCTCACCAAGGGGGAGACTAGCATCAGATACGCAGTATTTT. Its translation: CASSPRGRLASDTQYF.

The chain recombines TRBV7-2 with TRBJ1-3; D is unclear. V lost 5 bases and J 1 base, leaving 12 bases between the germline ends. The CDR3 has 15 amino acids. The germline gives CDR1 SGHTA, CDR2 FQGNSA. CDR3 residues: CASSASGMSGNTIYF. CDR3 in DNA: TGTGCCAGCAGCGCTTCGGGGATGTCTGGAAACACCATATATTTT.

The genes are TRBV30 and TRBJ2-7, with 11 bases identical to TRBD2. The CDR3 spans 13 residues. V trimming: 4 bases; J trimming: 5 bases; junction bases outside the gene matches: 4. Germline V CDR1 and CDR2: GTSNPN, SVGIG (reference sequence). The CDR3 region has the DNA TGTGCCTGGACCTCTAGCGGGGGGAACGAGCAGTACTTC. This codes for CAWTSSGGNEQYF.

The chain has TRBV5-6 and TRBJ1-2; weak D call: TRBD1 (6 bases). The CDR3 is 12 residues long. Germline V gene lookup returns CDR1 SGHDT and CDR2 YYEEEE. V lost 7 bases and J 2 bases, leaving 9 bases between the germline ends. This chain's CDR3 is CASSTGNYGYTF. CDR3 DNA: TGTGCCAGCTCTACAGGGAACTATGGCTACACCTTC.

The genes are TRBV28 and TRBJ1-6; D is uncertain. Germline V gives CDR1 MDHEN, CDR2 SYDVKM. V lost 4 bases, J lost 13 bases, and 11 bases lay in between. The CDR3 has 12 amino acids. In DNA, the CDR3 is TGTGCCAGCAGTTCCGGGAAGCGGCCCCTCCACTTT. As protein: CASSSGKRPLHF.

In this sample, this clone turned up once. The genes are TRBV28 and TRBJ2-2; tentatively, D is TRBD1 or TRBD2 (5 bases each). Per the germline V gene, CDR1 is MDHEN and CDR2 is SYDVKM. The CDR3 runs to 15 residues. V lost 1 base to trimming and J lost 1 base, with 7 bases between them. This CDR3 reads CASSLLGVNTGELFF. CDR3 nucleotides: TGTGCCAGCAGTTTATTGGGGGTGAACACCGGGGAGCTGTTTTTT.

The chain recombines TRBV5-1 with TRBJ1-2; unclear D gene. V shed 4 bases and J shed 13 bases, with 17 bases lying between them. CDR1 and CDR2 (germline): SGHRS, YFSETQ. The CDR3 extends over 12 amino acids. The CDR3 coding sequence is TGCGCCAGCAGCCCAAAAGGCCGCCGTGGCACCTTC. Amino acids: CASSPKGRRGTF.

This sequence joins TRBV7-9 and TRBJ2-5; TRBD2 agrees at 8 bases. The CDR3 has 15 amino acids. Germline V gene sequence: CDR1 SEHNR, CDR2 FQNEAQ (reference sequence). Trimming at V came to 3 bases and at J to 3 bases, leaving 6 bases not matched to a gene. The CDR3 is CASSFGSGGKETQYF. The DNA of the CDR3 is TGTGCCAGCAGCTTCGGGAGCGGGGGAAAAGAGACCCAGTACTTC. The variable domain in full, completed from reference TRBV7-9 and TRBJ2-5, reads DTGVSQNPRHKITKRGQNVTFRCDPISEHNRLYWYRQTLGQGPEFLTYFQNEAQLEKSRLLSDRFSAERPKGSFSTLEIQRTEQGDSAMYLCASSFGSGGKETQYFGPGTRLLVL.

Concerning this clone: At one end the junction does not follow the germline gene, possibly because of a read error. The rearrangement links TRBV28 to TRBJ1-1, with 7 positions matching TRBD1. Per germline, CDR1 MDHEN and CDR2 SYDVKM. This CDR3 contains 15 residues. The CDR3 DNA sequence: TGTGCCAGCAGTTTATCTCAGGGGGGAGGCACTGAAGCTTCCTTT. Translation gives CASSLSQGGGTEASF.

Here the CDR3 DNA reads TGTGCCTGGAGCGGACAGGGGGCAACACCCCTCCACTTT. It translates to CAWSGQGATPLHF. This chain uses TRBV30 with TRBJ1-6, with 11 bases fitting TRBD1. The ends lost 3 bases at V and 11 bases at J; junction bases unmatched: 3. The CDR3 loop spans 13 amino acids. Germline CDR1 and CDR2: GTSNPN and SVGIG (reference sequence).

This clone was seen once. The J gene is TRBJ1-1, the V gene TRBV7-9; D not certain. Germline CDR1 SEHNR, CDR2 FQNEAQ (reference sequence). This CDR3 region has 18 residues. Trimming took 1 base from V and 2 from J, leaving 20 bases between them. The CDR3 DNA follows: TGTGCCAGCAGCTTAGGCCCCGTAAGCTCCAACCAAAACACTGAAGCTTTCTTT. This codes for CASSLGPVSSNQNTEAFF. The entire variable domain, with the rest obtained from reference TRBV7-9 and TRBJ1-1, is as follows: DTGVSQNPRHKITKRGQNVTFRCDPISEHNRLYWYRQTLGQGPEFLTYFQNEAQLEKSRLLSDRFSAERPKGSFSTLEIQRTEQGDSAMYLCASSLGPVSSNQNTEAFFGQGTRLTVV.

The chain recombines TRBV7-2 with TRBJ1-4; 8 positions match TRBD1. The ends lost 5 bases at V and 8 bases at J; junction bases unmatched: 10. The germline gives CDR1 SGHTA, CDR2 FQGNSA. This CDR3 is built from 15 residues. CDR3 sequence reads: CASSLQGGVSEKLFF. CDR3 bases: TGTGCCAGCAGCCTACAGGGGGGGGTTTCCGAAAAACTGTTTTTT.

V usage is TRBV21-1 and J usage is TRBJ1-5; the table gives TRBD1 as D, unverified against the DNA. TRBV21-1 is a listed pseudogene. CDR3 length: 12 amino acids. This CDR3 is CASSTSQARQHF. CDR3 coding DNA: TGTGCCAGCAGCACCTCACAGGCGCGGCAGCATTTT.

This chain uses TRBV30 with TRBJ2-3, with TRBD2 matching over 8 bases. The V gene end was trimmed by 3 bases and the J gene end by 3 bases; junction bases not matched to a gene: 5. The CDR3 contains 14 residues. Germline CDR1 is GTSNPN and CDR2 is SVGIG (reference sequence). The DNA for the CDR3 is TGTGCCTGGAGCGGGGGGGCCATTACAGATACGCAGTATTTT. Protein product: CAWSGGAITDTQYF.

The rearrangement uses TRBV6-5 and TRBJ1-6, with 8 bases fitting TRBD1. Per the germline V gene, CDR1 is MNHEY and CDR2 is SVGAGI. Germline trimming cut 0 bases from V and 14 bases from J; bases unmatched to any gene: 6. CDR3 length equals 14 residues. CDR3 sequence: CASSYSQGAKTLHF. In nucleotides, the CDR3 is TGTGCCAGCAGTTACTCGCAGGGGGCGAAAACCCTCCACTTT.

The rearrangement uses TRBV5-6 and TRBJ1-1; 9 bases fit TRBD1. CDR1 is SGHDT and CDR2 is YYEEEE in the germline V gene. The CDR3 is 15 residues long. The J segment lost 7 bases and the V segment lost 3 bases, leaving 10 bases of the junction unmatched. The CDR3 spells CASSSPGQGSLEAFF. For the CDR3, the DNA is TGTGCCAGCAGCTCCCCTGGACAGGGGAGTCTTGAAGCTTTCTTT.